This T cell receptor (beta chain) was captured in a study of cytomegalovirus exposure and HLA in healthy donors. This clone showed up just a few times. Its antigen is still unknown. The PCR was carried out with 60 Vbeta primers and 13 Jbeta primers. Libraries were prepared by immunoSEQ multiplex PCR; TCRdb keeps only in-frame clonotypes and omits some of them. In the table there are some 93,000 clones, 82% of which are singletons. Study conclusions and caveats: Presence/absence analyses took donor sequencing depth as roughly uniform. Researchers counted around 150 TCR beta chains as cytomegalovirus-associated.

The material sequenced was PBMCs. The sequence came from a man between 50 and 59 years old in good health and CMV-seronegative.

The DNA for the CDR3 is TGTGCCAGCAGTTCGGACAGGGCCTACGAGCAGTACTTC. Protein: CASSSDRAYEQYF. The gene calls are TRBV28 and TRBJ2-7, with 8 bases that match TRBD1. The germline V gene has CDR1 MDHEN and CDR2 SYDVKM. V was pared by 4 bases and J by 2 bases, with 1 base of the junction left unmatched. The CDR3 spans 13 residues.